The 27 T cell receptor beta chains listed next were all sequenced from one sample in a study of beta chain features in type 1 diabetes. Reverse transcription of all isolated RNA meant that expressed TCRB transcripts were sequenced. Using immunoSEQ multiplex PCR, the repertoire was profiled, and TCRdb retains in-frame clones only, with some absent. The profile shows roughly 380,000 clones, about 20% of them singletons. The source material was naive CD4+ T cells from blood. The receptor source for this set is a woman between 18 and 29 years old in good health.

This clone was seen a few times. J is TRBJ1-1 and V is TRBV5-1; TRBD1 agrees at 7 bases. This CDR3 is 13 amino acids long. The V gene end was trimmed by 8 bases and the J gene end by 4 bases; junction bases not matched to a gene: 8. CDR1 and CDR2 from the germline V gene are SGHRS and YFSETQ. CDR3 sequence (DNA): TGCGCCAGTGGACTCAGGGGGGCCACTGAAGCTTTCTTT. Amino acids: CASGLRGATEAFF.

The chain couples TRBV5-1 to TRBJ1-2, with a tentative D call TRBD1 (6 bases). Between the trimmed V and J ends, which lost 0 bases and 8 bases, there was a span of 11 bases. This CDR3 is 13 amino acids long. Germline CDR1 is SGHRS and CDR2 is YFSETQ. CDR3 DNA: TGCGCCAGCAGCTTGGAAGGGGGTTCCGGCTACACCTTC. As protein: CASSLEGGSGYTF.

V and J are TRBV9 and TRBJ2-1, with TRBD2 identical over 8 bases. This CDR3 has 14 residues. Germline assignment: CDR1 SGDLS and CDR2 YYNGEE. Trimming cost V 9 bases and J 6 bases; bases outside gene matches: 11. This CDR3 is CATNPGGLGNEQFF. The DNA of the CDR3 is TGTGCCACCAACCCGGGGGGGCTCGGCAATGAGCAGTTCTTC.

This clone was found a few times. CDR3 nucleotides: TGTGCCAGCAGCCCGACAGGGGGTTTGGGCGGGGAGCTGTTTTTT. It is translated as CASSPTGGLGGELFF. The gene calls are TRBV7-2 and TRBJ2-2; 9 bases line up with TRBD1. Trimming at V came to 5 bases and at J to 7 bases, leaving 8 bases not matched to a gene. This CDR3 contains 15 residues. Per germline, CDR1 SGHTA and CDR2 FQGNSA. Drawing the rest from reference TRBV7-2 and TRBJ2-2, the complete variable domain is GAGVSQSPSNKVTEKGKDVELRCDPISGHTALYWYRQSLGQGLEFLIYFQGNSAPDKSGLPSDRFSAERTGGSVSTLTIQRTQQEDSAVYLCASSPTGGLGGELFFGEGSRLTVL.

The CDR3 is CASSYNQGINEKLFF. The CDR3 DNA sequence: TGTGCCAGCAGCTATAATCAGGGCATTAATGAAAAACTGTTTTTT. The V call is TRBV5-4, the J call TRBJ1-4, with D possibly TRBD1 on 5 matching bases. V lost 3 bases and J lost 4, with 13 bases in between. The CDR3 is 15 amino acids. Germline V gives CDR1 SGHNT, CDR2 YYREEE (reference sequence). Drawing the rest from reference TRBV5-4 and TRBJ1-4, the complete variable domain is ETGVTQSPTHLIKTRGQQVTLRCSSQSGHNTVSWYQQALGQGPQFIFQYYREEENGRGNFPPRFSGLQFPNYSSELNVNALELDDSALYLCASSYNQGINEKLFFGSGTQLSVL.

This clone has more than one count but fewer than ten. The J gene is TRBJ2-1, the V gene TRBV7-2, with unresolved D. Germline V CDR1 and CDR2: SGHTA, FQGNSA. Trimming took off 1 base at V and 0 bases at J, with 16 bases between the two ends. This CDR3 spans 18 amino acids. CDR3 region: CASSLVGGSFFSYNEQFF. The CDR3 DNA reads TGTGCCAGCAGCTTAGTTGGCGGCTCTTTCTTCTCCTACAATGAGCAGTTCTTC.

This clone was recorded a few times. The chain combines TRBV6-1 with TRBJ2-7; tentatively, D is TRBD1 (6 bases). The CDR3 contains 11 residues. Germline V lookup: CDR1 MNHNS, CDR2 SASEGT. V lost 8 bases, J lost 3 bases, and 8 bases lay in between. Here the CDR3 reads CASLDSYEQYF. The CDR3 DNA follows: TGTGCCAGCCTGGACAGCTACGAGCAGTACTTC.

This clone showed up just a few times. The CDR3 here is CASSVGGRNHEQYF. Here the CDR3 DNA reads TGTGCCAGCAGCGTAGGGGGGAGGAACCACGAGCAGTACTTC. V is TRBV9 and J is TRBJ2-7, with D perhaps matching TRBD2 (6 bases). Germline CDR1 is SGDLS and CDR2 is YYNGEE. V lost 0 bases and J 5 bases, leaving 12 bases between the germline ends. This CDR3 contains 14 residues.

The chain carries TRBV15 and TRBJ2-3; D not resolved. The V end was cut by 0 bases, the J end by 2 bases, with 21 bases between. CDR3 size: 19 residues. Germline loops: CDR1 LNHNV, CDR2 YYDKDF (reference sequence). The CDR3, as DNA: TGTGCCACCAGCAGAGATGGAAGTTGGGCAGCATACCACACAGATACGCAGTATTTT. This sequence encodes CATSRDGSWAAYHTDTQYF.

V gene TRBV5-1 combines with J gene TRBJ2-5; TRBD2 matches 8 bases. V lost 1 base and J lost 5; bases outside the gene matches: 4. Germline CDR1 SGHRS, CDR2 YFSETQ. The CDR3 runs to 14 residues. The CDR3 protein is CASSLYREGETQYF. As DNA, the CDR3 is TGCGCCAGCAGCTTGTACCGGGAGGGTGAGACCCAGTACTTC.

J is TRBJ2-7 and V is TRBV30; tentative D call: TRBD2 (6 bases). This CDR3 is built from 13 residues. Deletions cut 3 bases from V and 7 bases from J, with 16 bases between. Germline V gene data show CDR1 as GTSNPN and CDR2 as SVGIG (reference sequence). The CDR3 is CAWRGGLAREQYF. The CDR3 nucleotides are TGTGCCTGGAGAGGAGGGCTAGCGAGAGAGCAGTACTTC. Looking up the rest from reference TRBV30 and TRBJ2-7 gives the full variable domain: SQTIHQWPATLVQPVGSPLSLECTVEGTSNPNLYWYRQAAGRGLQLLFYSVGIGQISSEVPQNLSASRPQDRQFILSSKKLLLSDSGFYLCAWRGGLAREQYFGPGTRLTVT.

J is TRBJ2-5 and V is TRBV7-9; 7 bases match TRBD2. CDR1 is SEHNR, CDR2 FQNEAQ, per germline (reference sequence). V lost 5 bases to trimming and J lost 3 bases; unmatched junction nucleotides: 6. CDR3 length: 14 amino acids. CDR3 bases: TGTGCCAGCAGCCGCACGCTAGCGGAAGAGACCCAGTACTTC. It specifies CASSRTLAEETQYF.

This clone was seen a few times. The V gene is TRBV5-1, the J gene TRBJ1-2, with no clear D. Per germline, CDR1 SGHRS and CDR2 YFSETQ. The V gene lost 0 bases and the J gene lost 2 bases, with 5 bases spanning the gap. The CDR3 is 13 residues long. CDR3 sequence reads: CASSLELNYGYTF. The CDR3 bases are TGCGCCAGCAGCTTGGAGCTAAACTATGGCTACACCTTC.

This clone has just a few counts. An end of the junction does not agree with germline; a read error may underlie this. This chain links TRBV7-8 with TRBJ2-5; D is unresolved. CDR1 is SGHVS and CDR2 is FQNEAQ in the germline V gene. The CDR3 covers 15 residues. The CDR3 spells CASSLGATNQETQYF. The CDR3 DNA sequence: TGTGCCAGCAGCTTAGGGGCGACCAACCAGGAGACCCAGTACTTC.

Only a few counts were recorded for this clone. The chain is built from TRBV9 and TRBJ1-4; 7 nucleotides line up with TRBD1. In germline, CDR1 is SGDLS, CDR2 YYNGEE. The CDR3 has 15 amino acids. V lost 2 bases and J lost 7; bases outside the gene matches: 8. The DNA of the CDR3 is TGTGCCAGCAGCGTGTTAGGGGGCGCGAGTGAAAAACTGTTTTTT. It is translated as CASSVLGGASEKLFF.

This chain joins TRBV19 and TRBJ2-5; D unclear. Looked up from germline, CDR1 is LNHDA and CDR2 is SQIVND (reference sequence). V dropped 1 base and J dropped 4 bases, with 10 bases sitting between them. The CDR3 is made up of 14 amino acids. Here the CDR3 reads CASSIGIVGETQYF. The CDR3 region has the DNA TGTGCCAGTAGTATAGGTATAGTCGGAGAGACCCAGTACTTC.

The chain links TRBV19 to TRBJ2-7, with TRBD1 as a possible D gene (5 bases). Germline loops: CDR1 LNHDA, CDR2 SQIVND (reference sequence). The germline V and J ends were trimmed by 5 bases and 1 base, with 12 bases remaining between them. The CDR3 spans 14 residues. The CDR3 sequence: CASSPPTDSYEQYF. CDR3 coding DNA: TGTGCCAGTAGTCCCCCGACAGATTCCTACGAGCAGTACTTC.

This clone showed up just a few times. The J gene is TRBJ2-5, the V gene TRBV29-1, with 9 bases aligning to TRBD1. This CDR3 is built from 13 residues. The junction had 4 bases not matched to a gene; V was cut back by 6 bases and J by 2 bases. Germline V gene lookup returns CDR1 SQVTM and CDR2 ANQGSEA. The CDR3 sequence: CSVPGTGQETQYF. In nucleotides, the CDR3 is TGCAGCGTACCCGGGACAGGGCAAGAGACCCAGTACTTC.

Points on this clone: Germline and junction disagree at one end, which may indicate a read error. The J gene is TRBJ1-2, the V gene TRBV30; TRBD1 might be the D (5 bases). The CDR3 is 11 amino acids. Germline V CDR1 and CDR2: GTSNPN, SVGIG (reference sequence). This CDR3 reads CAWSVTGRVNF. CDR3 nucleotides: TGTGCCTGGAGTGTTACGGGCAGGGTTAACTTC. Full variable domain (rest looked up from reference TRBV30 and TRBJ1-2): SQTIHQWPATLVQPVGSPLSLECTVEGTSNPNLYWYRQAAGRGLQLLFYSVGIGQISSEVPQNLSASRPQDRQFILSSKKLLLSDSGFYLCAWSVTGRVNFGSGTRLTVV.

This clone was picked up a small number of times. The chain carries TRBV15 and TRBJ1-5, with D uncertain. Trimming took 1 base from V and 7 from J, leaving 11 bases between them. Germline CDR1 and CDR2: LNHNV and YYDKDF (reference sequence). This CDR3 spans 14 amino acids. CDR3 region: CATSRANSRQPQHF. For the CDR3, the DNA is TGTGCCACCAGCAGAGCGAATTCCCGGCAGCCCCAGCATTTT.

The CDR3 DNA reads as TGTGCCTGGGCTATTGCACCTTCTCTTAACTATGGCTACACCTTC. Translation gives CAWAIAPSLNYGYTF. The V gene is TRBV30, the J gene TRBJ1-2, with D uncertain. The germline V and J ends were trimmed by 5 bases and 1 base, with 17 bases remaining between them. The CDR3 loop spans 15 amino acids. CDR1 is GTSNPN and CDR2 is SVGIG in the germline V gene (reference sequence). Full variable domain (remainder filled in from reference TRBV30 and TRBJ1-2): SQTIHQWPATLVQPVGSPLSLECTVEGTSNPNLYWYRQAAGRGLQLLFYSVGIGQISSEVPQNLSASRPQDRQFILSSKKLLLSDSGFYLCAWAIAPSLNYGYTFGSGTRLTVV.

In its sample, this clone was seen a few times. The chain has TRBV7-2 and TRBJ2-1; perhaps TRBD1 as D (5 bases). Germline assignment: CDR1 SGHTA and CDR2 FQGNSA. The V and J ends lost 2 bases and 3 bases respectively, with 11 bases between them. The CDR3 loop spans 15 amino acids. This chain's CDR3 is CASSLMGRVYNEQFF. The CDR3 DNA reads TGTGCCAGCAGCTTAATGGGCAGGGTCTACAATGAGCAGTTCTTC.

The chain has TRBV5-4 and TRBJ2-1; the D is unclear. The length of the CDR3 is 12 residues. Germline V gene lookup returns CDR1 SGHNT and CDR2 YYREEE (reference sequence). Trimming stripped 0 bases from V and 7 bases from J, with 5 bases between. CDR3 DNA: TGTGCCAGCAGCTTGGTAGATAATGAGCAGTTCTTC. This gives the protein CASSLVDNEQFF.

The J gene is TRBJ1-2, the V gene TRBV6-6; TRBD1 might be the D (6 bases). The V end lost 9 bases, the J end lost 7 bases, and 21 bases lay between the germline ends. Germline V lookup: CDR1 MNHNY, CDR2 SVGAGI (reference sequence). This CDR3 is 14 amino acids long. Written as DNA, the CDR3 is TGTGCCAGTTGGGAGCAGGGGAGTCATACTGGCTACACCTTC. Protein product: CASWEQGSHTGYTF.

This clone was counted only a few times. The chain joins TRBV6-1 to TRBJ2-5; 7 bases line up with TRBD1. Germline V gene sequence: CDR1 MNHNS, CDR2 SASEGT. Trimming at V came to 6 bases and at J to 5 bases, leaving 9 bases not matched to a gene. The CDR3 runs to 14 residues. In DNA, the CDR3 is TGTGCCAGCAGGGAGACAGGGACGGGGGAGACCCAGTACTTC. Its translation: CASRETGTGETQYF.

The chain joins TRBV4-3 to TRBJ1-6, with 7 bases that match TRBD1. Germline CDR1 is LGHNA and CDR2 is YSLEER. The CDR3 runs to 18 residues. The trim removed 1 base at V and 4 bases at J, leaving 10 bases unmatched. The CDR3 DNA is TGCGCCAGCAGCCAAGTCGGTGAACCGGGACAGTATAATTCACCCCTCCACTTT. Translated: CASSQVGEPGQYNSPLHF.

This clone was found a few times. The same CDR3 can be traced to other DNA sequences in this sample. The chain uses TRBV5-1 and TRBJ1-5; D ambiguous. CDR3 length: 15 residues. Per the germline V gene, CDR1 is SGHRS and CDR2 is YFSETQ. V lost 0 bases and J lost 0, with 7 bases in between. CDR3: CASSLDSYSNQPQHF. CDR3 coding DNA: TGCGCCAGCAGCTTGGACAGTTATAGCAATCAGCCCCAGCATTTT.